This T cell receptor beta chain comes out of a study of T cell therapy after organ transplantation (dated 2019 in TCRdb). For the wider study: Autologous CMV-specific T cells, expanded in vitro for two to three weeks with a peptide pool of 30 HLA class I and II CMV epitopes, were used as therapy products. Each patient got up to 6 T cell doses, given every 2 weeks, and was then monitored for 25 to 35 weeks after finishing therapy. Of the ten patients, eight were classified as clinical responders and two were classified as nonresponders. Patients received a median of 1.92 x 10^8 CMV-specific T cells across 2 to 6 intravenous infusions. An open-label phase I trial of autologous CMV-specific adoptive T cell therapy in solid-organ transplant recipients was the basis for the study, which was a follow-up TRBV repertoire analysis. Before T cell therapy commenced, pretherapy samples of peripheral blood were collected. Of the approximately eleven patients, only seven or eight had long-term post-therapy samples available. The paper as a whole reports these results and caveats: Because the cohort was small, confounders such as concurrent antirejection and antiviral medications could not be assessed. Fold change in CD8 clonality after therapy was inversely correlated with pretherapy clonality, suggesting that less biased repertoires were more receptive to remodeling. Before therapy, nonresponders had marked clonal expansions, and after therapy the repertoires of nonresponders changed only minimally. Reconstitution after therapy appeared to include not only transferred clonotypes but also endogenous clonotypes that had not been detected in the therapy products. The small number of expansions detected in nonresponders may reflect reduced sample coverage resulting from poor CD8+ T cell yield.

The time point label of this sample denotes: before start of T cell therapy. The patients had received solid-organ transplants and had cytomegalovirus that was drug-resistant/recurrent. Approximately 11 trial participants were chosen for repertoire analysis on the basis of the availability of post-therapy peripheral blood mononuclear cells. Viable CD3+CD8+CD4- lymphocytes were isolated from PBMCs by sorting on a BD FACSAria III. The Qiagen DNeasy Kit was used to extract genomic DNA from the sorted cells. The CDR3 goes from the cysteine to the phenylalanine over 16 residues. Only CDR3 DNA remains: 48 bases, in frame from the first base. CDR1 and CDR2 are drawn from the germline V gene: MRHNA, SNTAGT. Trimming takes 4 bases from V and 6 bases from J, and the germline ends sit 18 bases apart. As to this clone: The clone's antigen remains unknown. The record has no base qualities; no much larger clone is one base away.

The immunoSEQ two-step, bias-controlled multiplex PCR assay was used to amplify TRB CDR3 regions from genomic DNA. CDR3 libraries were sequenced on an Illumina NextSeq 500. Processing in the source paper ran as follows. The immunoSEQ Analyzer platform handled the initial alignment and bioinformatics, which included bias normalization against synthetic CDR3 analogs. Annotation of V, D and J genes followed the definitions in the IMGT database. Further TRBV analyses used VDJtools version 1.1.10 and the R package tcR version 2.2.1.11 with default settings. GLIPH analysis was done using default settings in version 1.0. In CDR3 sequences with at least 5 reads, significant changes in clonotype frequency were tested by a 2-sided binomial test with Benjamini-Hochberg correction (alpha = 0.01). In TCRdb, the immuneACCESS table is reduced to in-frame sequences with V and J assigned. These tables do not hold every clone; where another copy was compared, an unresolved V gene accounts for under half, and the others remain unexplained. That table is the source of V, J and clone size, and D and trimming were worked out from the DNA. The sample table holds 50,000 or so clones, of which 94% were seen once. About 2.9% of the sample lies in the top ten.

The source was CD8+ T cells from blood, collected before autologous CMV-specific T cell therapy. This sequence uses TRBV6-4 and TRBJ2-2; a tentative D match to TRBD1 spans 6 bases. This receptor was obtained from a human patient who had received a solid organ transplant and had CMV disease. The sequenced DNA is TGTGCCAGCAGTGTCTCCGGGACACCCAAGGCCGGGGAGCTGTTTTTT. Translated, it gives CASSVSGTPKAGELFF.